Presented here are 19 T cell receptor beta chains from one specimen sequenced in a study of shared clonotypes between healthy human individuals. Using immunoSEQ multiplex PCR, the repertoire was profiled, and TCRdb retains in-frame clones only, with some absent. The top ten clones hold more than 0.95% of a sample with millions of clones, about 95% of them seen once. Cells designated naive CD8 were CD45RO-negative and were positively selected for CCR7, with terminally differentiated effector memory CD45RA+ cells excluded. What was sequenced was naive CD8+ T cells sorted from blood. The receptors here all came from a man aged 18 to 29 in good health.

This sequence joins TRBV29-1 and TRBJ1-2; 8 nucleotides align to TRBD1. Germline CDR1 and CDR2: SQVTM and ANQGSEA. Trimming took 4 bases from V and 8 from J; bases not matched to a gene: 6. The CDR3 runs 12 residues. The CDR3, as DNA: TGCAGCGTTGTGGGGGCAGGGGGCGGCTACACCTTC. This sequence encodes CSVVGAGGGYTF.

Here the CDR3 DNA reads TGTGCCAGCAGCGGAGTTTGGGGTTCAGTC. Translating gives CASSGVWGSV. The chain joins TRBV21-1 to TRBJ2-7. TRBV21-1 is a recognized pseudogene. The CDR3 sequence is 10 residues long.

The chain has TRBV4-2 and TRBJ2-7; the match to TRBD1 covers 7 bases. The CDR3 is made up of 16 amino acids. Germline values: CDR1 LGHNA, CDR2 YNFKEQ. With V trimmed by 4 bases and J by 0 bases, 9 bases remained unmatched. CDR3 coding DNA: TGTGCCAGCAGCCCGAGGGCAGGGGGTAGCTCCTACGAGCAGTACTTC. Protein sequence: CASSPRAGGSSYEQYF.

The rearrangement links TRBV6-5 to TRBJ2-1, with unresolved D. V was trimmed by 4 bases and J by 0 bases, leaving 10 bases between them. The CDR3 totals 15 residues. Germline CDR1 and CDR2: MNHEY and SVGAGI. In nucleotides, the CDR3 is TGTGCCAGCAGTTTAGACGGCGACTCCTACAATGAGCAGTTCTTC. Translated, it gives CASSLDGDSYNEQFF.

The chain has TRBV29-1 and TRBJ2-1; TRBD2 agrees at 10 bases. The CDR3 covers 15 residues. CDR1 SQVTM and CDR2 ANQGSEA come from the germline V gene. Trimming took 1 base from V and 8 from J; bases not matched to a gene: 8. The CDR3 is CSVEGASGSVDEQFF. DNA for the CDR3: TGCAGCGTTGAAGGGGCTAGCGGGAGTGTCGATGAGCAGTTCTTC.

This chain joins TRBV9 and TRBJ1-1; no reliable D call. CDR1 and CDR2 (germline): SGDLS, YYNGEE. The CDR3 contains 14 residues. Trimming shortened V by 0 bases and J by 3 bases, and 9 bases separated the two germline ends. In nucleotides, the CDR3 is TGTGCCAGCAGCGTAGAAGACGGGGACACTGAAGCTTTCTTT. Its protein is CASSVEDGDTEAFF.

The genes are TRBV6-1 and TRBJ2-7; D uncertain. The CDR3 extends over 11 amino acids. Germline V gene sequence: CDR1 MNHNS, CDR2 SASEGT. Between the trimmed V and J ends, which lost 11 bases and 3 bases, there was a span of 11 bases. Here the CDR3 reads CAVLIFYEQYF. CDR3 DNA: TGTGCCGTACTAATATTCTACGAGCAGTACTTC.

The rearrangement joins TRBV5-4 to TRBJ2-5, with D perhaps assigned TRBD1 or TRBD2 (5 bases each). Germline CDR1 is SGHNT and CDR2 is YYREEE (reference sequence). CDR3 length: 15 amino acids. V was clipped by 2 bases and J by 1 base, with 12 bases between them. CDR3 bases: TGTGCCAGCAGCTTCTTGGGGGATCCCCAAGAGACCCAGTACTTC. This codes for CASSFLGDPQETQYF.

The rearrangement links TRBV7-2 to TRBJ2-7; 8 nucleotides agree with TRBD2. This CDR3 is 15 amino acids long. CDR1 and CDR2 (germline): SGHTA, FQGNSA. Losses at the gene ends were 1 base for V and 2 bases for J; bases not matched to a gene: 4. CDR3 coding DNA: TGTGCCAGCAGCTTAGGTGCGGGGGGCGCCTACGAGCAGTACTTC. Translation gives CASSLGAGGAYEQYF.

This clone was detected only once. Different DNA sequences within this sample yield the same CDR3. The rearrangement links TRBV19 to TRBJ1-1; D gene unclear. Germline CDR1 reads LNHDA; CDR2 reads SQIVND (reference sequence). The CDR3 runs to 13 residues. V was shortened by 5 bases and J by 2 bases, with 9 bases between the two germline ends. CDR3 in amino acids: CASSLGTNTEAFF. The CDR3 region has the DNA TGTGCCAGTAGTCTAGGCACCAACACTGAAGCTTTCTTT.

The table lists this clone with a few counts. The rearrangement uses TRBV28 and TRBJ2-2; D is ambiguous. Germline lookup yields CDR1 MDHEN and CDR2 SYDVKM. The CDR3 is 12 amino acids. Trimming cost V 3 bases and J 3 bases, with 2 bases left between them. The CDR3 DNA sequence: TGTGCCAGCAGTTTCTACACCGGGGAGCTGTTTTTT. This codes for CASSFYTGELFF. The full variable domain, rest sourced from reference TRBV28 and TRBJ2-2, is DVKVTQSSRYLVKRTGEKVFLECVQDMDHENMFWYRQDPGLGLRLIYFSYDVKMKEKGDIPEGYSVSREKKERFSLILESASTNQTSMYLCASSFYTGELFFGEGSRLTVL.

This chain connects TRBV7-9 to TRBJ2-5; D not certain. This CDR3 spans 14 amino acids. The germline V gene encodes CDR1 SEHNR and CDR2 FQNEAQ (reference sequence). With 2 bases removed from V and 0 bases from J, the gap between germline ends came to 7 bases. The CDR3, as DNA: TGTGCCAGCAGCTTATTACGGTACCAAGAGACCCAGTACTTC. Its protein is CASSLLRYQETQYF.

A remark on this clone: Other nucleotide sequences from this sample produce the same CDR3. The rearrangement links TRBV7-9 to TRBJ1-1; the match to TRBD1 covers 10 bases. Germline V CDR1 and CDR2: SEHNR, FQNEAQ (reference sequence). This CDR3 has 15 residues. With 5 bases clipped from V and 0 bases from J, the junction kept 3 bases outside the gene matches. DNA for the CDR3: TGTGCCAGCAGCAAGGGACAGGGGATGAACACTGAAGCTTTCTTT. As protein: CASSKGQGMNTEAFF.

Of note for this clone: Relative to the germline gene, one junction end is altered; a read error may explain this. This chain connects TRBV30 to TRBJ2-1; weak D call: TRBD2 (5 bases). The CDR3 is made up of 12 amino acids. CDR1 is GTSNPN, CDR2 SVGIG, per germline (reference sequence). In nucleotides, the CDR3 is TGTGTCTGGAGTGTACTGGAGGATGAGCAGTTCTTC. As protein: CVWSVLEDEQFF.

The chain uses TRBV2 and TRBJ1-1; D is undetermined. Deletions cut 8 bases from V and 2 bases from J, with 12 bases between. The length of the CDR3 is 13 residues. Germline loops: CDR1 SNHLY, CDR2 FYNNEI. CDR3 in amino acids: CASLYLDNTEAFF. The CDR3 DNA is TGTGCCAGCCTGTATCTCGACAACACTGAAGCTTTCTTT.

This clone is a singleton in its sample. Additional DNA sequences in this sample encode the identical CDR3. The J gene is TRBJ2-7, the V gene TRBV5-6; D unclear. The germline V and J ends were trimmed by 2 bases and 3 bases, with 9 bases remaining between them. This CDR3 has 13 residues. Germline CDR1 and CDR2: SGHDT and YYEEEE. The CDR3 spells CASSLGSLYEQYF. For the CDR3, the DNA is TGTGCCAGCAGCTTAGGGTCCCTCTACGAGCAGTACTTC.

The table lists this clone with a count of one. This sequence joins TRBV30 and TRBJ2-5, with TRBD2 identical over 9 bases. This CDR3 comprises 14 residues. The germline V gene encodes CDR1 GTSNPN and CDR2 SVGIG (reference sequence). V lost 4 bases to trimming and J lost 2 bases; unmatched junction nucleotides: 5. CDR3 coding DNA: TGTGCCTGGAACCCGGGACTAGCACAAGAGACCCAGTACTTC. It yields the protein CAWNPGLAQETQYF.

This sequence joins TRBV7-9 and TRBJ2-5; 9 bases fit TRBD1. CDR1 and CDR2 from the germline V gene are SEHNR and FQNEAQ (reference sequence). Trimming took 0 bases from V and 9 from J; bases not matched to a gene: 11. This CDR3 has 16 residues. DNA for the CDR3: TGTGCCAGCAGCTTAGCGCAATCCGGGACAGGGTTTCCCCAGTACTTC. It yields the protein CASSLAQSGTGFPQYF.

The chain recombines TRBV4-2 with TRBJ1-2; no reliable D call. The CDR3 covers 15 residues. Germline-derived CDR1 and CDR2 are LGHNA and YNFKEQ. V lost 0 bases, J lost 2 bases, and 10 bases lay in between. The CDR3 spells CASSQEFGQNYGYTF. CDR3 DNA: TGTGCCAGCAGCCAAGAATTCGGGCAAAACTATGGCTACACCTTC.